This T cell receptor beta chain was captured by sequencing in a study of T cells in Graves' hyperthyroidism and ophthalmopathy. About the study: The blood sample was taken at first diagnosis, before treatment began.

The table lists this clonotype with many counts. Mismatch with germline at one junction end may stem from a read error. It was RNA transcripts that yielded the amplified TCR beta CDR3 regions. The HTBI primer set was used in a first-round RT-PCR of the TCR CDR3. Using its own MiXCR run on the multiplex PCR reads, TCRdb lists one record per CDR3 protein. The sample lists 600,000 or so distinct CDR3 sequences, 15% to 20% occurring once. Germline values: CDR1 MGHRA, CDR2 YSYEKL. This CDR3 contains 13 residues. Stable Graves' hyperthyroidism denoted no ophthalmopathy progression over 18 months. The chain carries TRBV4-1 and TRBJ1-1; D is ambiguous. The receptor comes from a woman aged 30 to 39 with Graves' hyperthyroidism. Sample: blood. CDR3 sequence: CASSQGEDTEAFF. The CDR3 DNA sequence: TGTGCCAGCAGCCAAGGTGAGGACACTGAAGCTTTCTTT.